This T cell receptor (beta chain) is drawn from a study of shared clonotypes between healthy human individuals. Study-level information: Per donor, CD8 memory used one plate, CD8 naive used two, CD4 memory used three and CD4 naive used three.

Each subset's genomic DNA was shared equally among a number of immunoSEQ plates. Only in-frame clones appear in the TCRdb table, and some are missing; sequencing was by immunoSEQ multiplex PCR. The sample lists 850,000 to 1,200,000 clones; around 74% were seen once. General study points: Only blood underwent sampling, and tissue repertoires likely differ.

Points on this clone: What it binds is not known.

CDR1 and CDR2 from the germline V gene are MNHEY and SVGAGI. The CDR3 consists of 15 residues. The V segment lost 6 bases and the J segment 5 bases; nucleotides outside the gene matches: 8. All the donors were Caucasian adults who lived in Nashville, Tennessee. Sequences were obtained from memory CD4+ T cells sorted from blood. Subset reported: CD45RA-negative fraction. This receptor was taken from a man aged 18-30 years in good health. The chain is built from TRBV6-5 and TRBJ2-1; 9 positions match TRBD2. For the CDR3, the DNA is TGTGCCAGCAGCCCCGGACTAGCGAGAAACAATGAGCAGTTCTTC. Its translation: CASSPGLARNNEQFF.